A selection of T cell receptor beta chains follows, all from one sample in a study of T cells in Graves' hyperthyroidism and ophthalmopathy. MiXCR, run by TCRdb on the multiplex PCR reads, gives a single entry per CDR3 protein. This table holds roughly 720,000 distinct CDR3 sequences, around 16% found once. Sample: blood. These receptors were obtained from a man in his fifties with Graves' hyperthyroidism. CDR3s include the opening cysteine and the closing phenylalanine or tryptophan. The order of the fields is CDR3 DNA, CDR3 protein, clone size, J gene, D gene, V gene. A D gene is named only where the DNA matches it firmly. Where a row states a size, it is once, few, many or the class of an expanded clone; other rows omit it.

cdr3_nt: TGTGCCATCAGTGGCCAGAGATATGGCTACACCTTC
cdr3_aa: CAISGQRYGYTF
clone_size: many
j_call: TRBJ1-2
d_call: -
v_call: TRBV10-3

cdr3_nt: TGTGCCAGCAGTGAAGGGGACAGGGGTTTTAGCAATCAGCCCCAGCATTTT
cdr3_aa: CASSEGDRGFSNQPQHF
clone_size: many
j_call: TRBJ1-5
d_call: TRBD1
v_call: TRBV2

cdr3_nt: TGTGCCAGCAGCTCGATACGGACTGGCCCTACGGAGCAGTACTTC
cdr3_aa: CASSSIRTGPTEQYF
clone_size: many
j_call: TRBJ2-7
d_call: -
v_call: TRBV11-2

cdr3_nt: TGTGCCAGGGGGCCTAGCACAGATACGCAGTATTTT
cdr3_aa: CARGPSTDTQYF
clone_size: -
j_call: TRBJ2-3
d_call: TRBD1
v_call: TRBV30

cdr3_nt: TGTGCCAGCAGTTTCGAGGCAGGGAGTTCTGATCAGCCCCAGCATTTT
cdr3_aa: CASSFEAGSSDQPQHF
clone_size: few
j_call: TRBJ1-5
d_call: -
v_call: TRBV28

cdr3_nt: TGTGCCAGCAGTTTTCATCCGGACAGAATGAACACTGAAGCTTTCTTT
cdr3_aa: CASSFHPDRMNTEAFF
clone_size: many
j_call: TRBJ1-1
d_call: -
v_call: TRBV28

cdr3_nt: TGCAGTGCAACTCTCTTCCGCAGGGGTGGTGACTATGGCTACACCTTC
cdr3_aa: CSATLFRRGGDYGYTF
clone_size: -
j_call: TRBJ1-2
d_call: -
v_call: TRBV20-1

cdr3_nt: TGTGCCAGCAGCCCGGCCGGGACTTACTACAATGAGCAGTTCTTC
cdr3_aa: CASSPAGTYYNEQFF
clone_size: many
j_call: TRBJ2-1
d_call: -
v_call: TRBV7-2

cdr3_nt: TGTGCCAGGACAAACAGGGAAAGGTCTGGAAACACCATATATTTT
cdr3_aa: CARTNRERSGNTIYF
clone_size: -
j_call: TRBJ1-3
d_call: -
v_call: TRBV2

cdr3_nt: TGCAGTGCTAGAGATCCATCTGGGGTTAGGTACGCAGATACGCAGTATTTT
cdr3_aa: CSARDPSGVRYADTQYF
clone_size: many
j_call: TRBJ2-3
d_call: -
v_call: TRBV20-1

cdr3_nt: TGTGCCAGTAGTATCTCCCAGCGCGCCTACGAGCAGTACTTC
cdr3_aa: CASSISQRAYEQYF
clone_size: -
j_call: TRBJ2-7
d_call: -
v_call: TRBV19

cdr3_nt: TGTGCCAGCAGTGCGCGGGGTGCTAGCGGGAGTTATATCTACAATGAGCAGTTCTTC
cdr3_aa: CASSARGASGSYIYNEQFF
clone_size: many
j_call: TRBJ2-1
d_call: TRBD2
v_call: TRBV6-1

cdr3_nt: TGTGCCAGCCGTAAGACTAGCGGAGGTGGGGAGACCCAGTACTTC
cdr3_aa: CASRKTSGGGETQYF
clone_size: many
j_call: TRBJ2-5
d_call: TRBD2
v_call: TRBV28

cdr3_nt: TGTGCCAGTCAGGGCGGGGGTGAGCAGTACTTC
cdr3_aa: CASQGGGEQYF
clone_size: many
j_call: TRBJ2-7
d_call: TRBD2
v_call: TRBV6-1

cdr3_nt: TGTGCCTGGACCTTCGGCCAGACCGGGGAGCTGTTTTTT
cdr3_aa: CAWTFGQTGELFF
clone_size: few
j_call: TRBJ2-2
d_call: -
v_call: TRBV30

cdr3_nt: TGCAGTGCTATACCCGGGACTACCACAGATACGCAGTATTTT
cdr3_aa: CSAIPGTTTDTQYF
clone_size: -
j_call: TRBJ2-3
d_call: TRBD2
v_call: TRBV20-1

cdr3_nt: TGTGCCAGCAGCCAAGTTCTTTCGGGCGGGATCAAGAACGAGCAGTACTTC
cdr3_aa: CASSQVLSGGIKNEQYF
clone_size: -
j_call: TRBJ2-7
d_call: -
v_call: TRBV3-1

cdr3_nt: TGTGCCAGCAGTAGAGGGGGGGGTAATTCACCCCTCCACTTT
cdr3_aa: CASSRGGGNSPLHF
clone_size: few
j_call: TRBJ1-6
d_call: -
v_call: TRBV9

cdr3_nt: TGTGCCAGCAGTCCCCCCCGGGGACTAGCGGGAGGCTACGAGCAGTACTTC
cdr3_aa: CASSPPRGLAGGYEQYF
clone_size: many
j_call: TRBJ2-7
d_call: TRBD2
v_call: TRBV28

cdr3_nt: TGTGCCAGCAGGCAACCCCGACAGGGGGGTGGGGTCGAGCAGTACTTC
cdr3_aa: CASRQPRQGGGVEQYF
clone_size: -
j_call: TRBJ2-7
d_call: TRBD1
v_call: TRBV28

cdr3_nt: TGCAGCGTGAAAGACAGGGGAGGACACGAGCAGTACTTC
cdr3_aa: CSVKDRGGHEQYF
clone_size: -
j_call: TRBJ2-7
d_call: TRBD1
v_call: TRBV29-1

cdr3_nt: TGTGCCAGCAGTTTAATGGGACTAGCGGGACCCACCTACAATGAGCAGTTCTTC
cdr3_aa: CASSLMGLAGPTYNEQFF
clone_size: -
j_call: TRBJ2-1
d_call: TRBD2
v_call: TRBV27

cdr3_nt: TGTGCCAGCAGCCTAGCGGGAGGGAGAACCTACAATGAGCAGTTCTTC
cdr3_aa: CASSLAGGRTYNEQFF
clone_size: -
j_call: TRBJ2-1
d_call: TRBD2
v_call: TRBV7-2